The 8 T cell receptor beta chains reported below all come from one sample, sequenced in a study of T and B cells in COVID-19 patients. TRB rearrangements were amplified by multiplex PCR with BIOMED2 TRB-A/B primers. MiXCR was run by TCRdb on the multiplex PCR reads, yielding one entry per CDR3 protein. The sample contains around 10,000 distinct CDR3 sequences, over 30% of which appear only once. Blood genomic DNA input for TRB amplification was about 240-550 ng. The sample taken for sequencing was blood. These receptors were taken from a human donor with active COVID-19.

The chain has TRBV27 and TRBJ2-3, with 8 positions matching TRBD2. Germline CDR1 is MNHEY and CDR2 is SMNVEV (reference sequence). This CDR3 is 15 amino acids long. With V trimmed by 6 bases and J by 4 bases, 9 bases remained unmatched. The CDR3 coding sequence is TGTGCCAGCAGAAGGATAGCGGGACTGGCAGATACGCAGTATTTT. Protein product: CASRRIAGLADTQYF.

In this sample, this clonotype is medium-sized. The chain joins TRBV29-1 to TRBJ2-2, with 14 bases identical to TRBD2. This CDR3 spans 17 amino acids. Germline V gene data show CDR1 as SQVTM and CDR2 as ANQGSEA. V gave up 7 bases and J gave up 5 bases; unmatched junction bases: 12. The CDR3 sequence is CSAERGLAGGGTGELFF. For the CDR3, the DNA is TGCAGCGCCGAACGCGGACTAGCGGGAGGAGGAACCGGGGAGCTGTTTTTT.

The CDR3 sequence is CASSLDQTAANTIYF. The CDR3 DNA reads TGTGCCAGCAGCTTGGATCAAACCGCGGCAAACACCATATATTTT. The V gene is TRBV5-4, the J gene TRBJ1-3; no definite D call. This CDR3 has 15 amino acids. The germline V gene has CDR1 SGHNT and CDR2 YYREEE (reference sequence). The V and J ends lost 0 bases and 6 bases respectively, with 13 bases between them.

Here the CDR3 DNA reads TGTGCCAGCAGCTCAACAGGGGGCGAATATGGCTACACCTTC. Its translation is CASSSTGGEYGYTF. This chain links TRBV11-1 with TRBJ1-2, with 9 bases matching TRBD1. The CDR3 spans 14 residues. CDR1 and CDR2 (germline): SGHAT, FQDESV (reference sequence). V dropped 4 bases and J dropped 5; count of bases not matched to a gene: 5. Drawing the rest from reference TRBV11-1 and TRBJ1-2, the complete variable domain is EAEVAQSPRYKITEKSQAVAFWCDPISGHATLYWYRQILGQGPELLVQFQDESVVDDSQLPKDRFSAERLKGVDSTLKIQPAELGDSAMYLCASSSTGGEYGYTFGSGTRLTVV.

The table lists this clonotype with a few counts. The chain couples TRBV12-3 or TRBV12-4 to TRBJ2-2; TRBD1 is a possible D gene (5 bases). Trimming shortened V by 6 bases and J by 4 bases, and 18 bases separated the two germline ends. The length of the CDR3 is 16 residues. CDR3 in amino acids: CASSLPKTVITGELFF. Written as DNA, the CDR3 is TGTGCCAGCAGCCTTCCTAAGACAGTCATCACCGGGGAGCTGTTTTTT.

This clonotype was seen repeatedly, ten times or more. The chain carries TRBV30 and TRBJ2-2; 7 positions match TRBD2. CDR3 length equals 14 residues. Germline lookup yields CDR1 GTSNPN and CDR2 SVGIG (reference sequence). V lost 3 bases to trimming and J lost 0 bases; unmatched junction nucleotides: 1. CDR3 sequence reads: CAWSGLANTGELFF. DNA of the CDR3: TGTGCCTGGAGCGGACTAGCGAACACCGGGGAGCTGTTTTTT.

This clonotype was found a few times. The chain uses TRBV6-5 and TRBJ2-7; 7 bases agree with TRBD1. Unmatched junction bases numbered 8, after V lost 6 bases and J lost 0 bases. The CDR3 is 15 amino acids. The germline gives CDR1 MNHEY, CDR2 SVGAGI. The CDR3 nucleotides are TGTGCCAGCAGGCACGGGACAGCCAGCTCCTACGAGCAGTACTTC. Translated: CASRHGTASSYEQYF.

This chain joins TRBV5-1 and TRBJ2-3; TRBD1 matches at 7 bases. The CDR3 has 16 residues. The J segment lost 0 bases and the V segment lost 0 bases, leaving 4 bases of the junction unmatched. CDR1 SGHRS and CDR2 YFSETQ come from the germline V gene. The CDR3 protein is CASSLGQGPSTDTQYF. In nucleotides, the CDR3 is TGCGCCAGCAGCTTGGGACAGGGCCCTAGCACAGATACGCAGTATTTT.